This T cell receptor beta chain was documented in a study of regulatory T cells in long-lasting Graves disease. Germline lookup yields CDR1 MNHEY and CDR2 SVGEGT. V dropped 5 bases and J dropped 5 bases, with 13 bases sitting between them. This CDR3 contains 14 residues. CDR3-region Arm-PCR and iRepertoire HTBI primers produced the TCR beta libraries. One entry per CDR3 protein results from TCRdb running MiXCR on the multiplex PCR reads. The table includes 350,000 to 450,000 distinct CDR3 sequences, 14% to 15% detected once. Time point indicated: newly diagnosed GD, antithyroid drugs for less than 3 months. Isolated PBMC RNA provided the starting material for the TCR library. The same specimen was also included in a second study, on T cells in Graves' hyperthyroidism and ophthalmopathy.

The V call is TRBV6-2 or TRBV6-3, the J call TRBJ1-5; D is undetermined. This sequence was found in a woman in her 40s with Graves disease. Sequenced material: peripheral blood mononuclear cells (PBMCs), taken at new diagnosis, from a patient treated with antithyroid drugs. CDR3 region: CASSRHQLDQPQHF. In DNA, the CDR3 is TGTGCCAGCAGTCGACACCAATTAGATCAGCCCCAGCATTTT.